This record looks at one T cell receptor beta chain sequence and its context. Germline CDR1 is SNHLY and CDR2 is FYNNEI. V lost 4 bases, J lost 8 bases, and 6 bases stayed unmatched. The CDR3 has 14 amino acids. Sequencing used immunoSEQ multiplex PCR; TCRdb keeps in-frame clones, though not all of them. This table holds 210,000 or so clones, 91% found once. This entry comes from a study of control samples from healthy donors and cancer patients. This chain links TRBV2 with TRBJ2-1, with 9 bases aligning to TRBD1. Sequencing was done on a sample of blood. This receptor was identified in a man aged 25-40 years in good health. The CDR3 sequence is CASSGTGGDDEQFF. In nucleotides, the CDR3 is TGTGCCAGCAGTGGAACAGGGGGCGACGATGAGCAGTTCTTC.